This TCR beta chain was captured in a study of vaccination and CD4 T cells after COVID-19. Study information: At a median around 100 days (range 35 to 161) after diagnosis, post-COVID samples were drawn. Researchers treated cells with overlapping spike peptides taken from SARS-CoV-2, HCoV-NL63, HCoV-OC43 and HCoV-229E.

Only a few counts were recorded for this clonotype. Its matching antigen is unknown. Treatment here: roughly 10-day PBMC culture with coronavirus spike peptide pools or control peptides (ViraFEST assay). T cells were expanded with peptide pools, and expanded clonotypes were identified by TCR sequencing. An Oncomine TCR Beta short-read assay was used to sequence the DNA from cultured CD4+ T cells. TCRdb called the PCR reads again in MiXCR, with one record for every CDR3 protein. The table shows about 13,000 distinct CDR3 sequences, with roughly 45% occurring only once. The CDR3 covers 16 residues. CDR1 and CDR2 from the germline V gene are MNHEY and SMNVEV (reference sequence). J lost 4 bases, V lost 1 base, and 4 bases had no gene match.

The chain uses TRBV27 and TRBJ2-6, with TRBD1 matching 7 bases. This TCR was recovered from a human donor who had recovered from COVID-19. The material sequenced was CD4+ T cells from blood, cultured in vitro. The chain's CDR3 is CASSLLGQAGANVLTF. CDR3 in DNA: TGTGCCAGCAGTTTATTAGGACAGGCCGGGGCCAACGTCCTGACTTTC.